The clone carrying this TCR beta chain showed up just a few times. The data belong to a study of blood T cells in healthy people across ages. Germline CDR1 reads MNHEY; CDR2 reads SVGAGI. V was clipped by 3 bases and J by 4 bases; unmatched bases: 2. The CDR3 loop spans 15 amino acids. Together with a sample-barcoded 5' primer, a J-beta primer mix was included in a second PCR lasting about 7 to 12 cycles. Each CDR3 protein is one row after TCRdb ran MiXCR on the 5' RACE reads. The table includes some 760,000 distinct CDR3 sequences, approximately 25% detected once. These data are also associated with another study on T cells of mothers and their children.

The origin of this receptor is a boy younger than 18 in good health. The gene calls are TRBV6-5 and TRBJ2-1, with 11 positions matching TRBD2. Sequenced sample: blood. The CDR3 sequence: CASSYTSGSYNEQFF. The CDR3 DNA reads TGTGCCAGCAGTTATACTAGCGGGAGTTACAATGAGCAGTTCTTC.